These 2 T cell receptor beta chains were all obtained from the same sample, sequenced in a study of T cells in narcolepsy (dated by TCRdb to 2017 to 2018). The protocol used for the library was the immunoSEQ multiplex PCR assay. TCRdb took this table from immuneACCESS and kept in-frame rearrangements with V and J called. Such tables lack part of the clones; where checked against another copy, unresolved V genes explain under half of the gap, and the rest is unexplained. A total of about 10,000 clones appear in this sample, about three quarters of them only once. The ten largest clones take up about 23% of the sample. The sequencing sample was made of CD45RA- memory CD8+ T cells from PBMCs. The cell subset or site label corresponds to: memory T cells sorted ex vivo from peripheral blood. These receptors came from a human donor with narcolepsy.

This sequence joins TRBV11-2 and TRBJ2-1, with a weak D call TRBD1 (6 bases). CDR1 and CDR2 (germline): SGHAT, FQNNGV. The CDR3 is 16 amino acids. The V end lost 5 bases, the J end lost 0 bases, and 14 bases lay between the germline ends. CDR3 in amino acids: CASSTIQGSSYNEQFF. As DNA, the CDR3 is TGTGCCAGCAGCACGATTCAGGGGAGCTCCTACAATGAGCAGTTCTTC.

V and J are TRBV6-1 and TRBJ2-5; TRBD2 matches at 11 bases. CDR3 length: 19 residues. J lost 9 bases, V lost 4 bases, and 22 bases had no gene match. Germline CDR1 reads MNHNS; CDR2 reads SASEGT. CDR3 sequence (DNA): TGTGCCAGCAGTGCCCTGACTAGCGGGGCGGAAATACCCCAGGCGGCCCAGTACTTC. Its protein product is CASSALTSGAEIPQAAQYF.